Reported below is one T cell receptor (beta chain). No antigen is known for it. This specimen comes from a study of cytomegalovirus exposure and HLA in healthy donors. Study summary: Among some 400 genotyped donors, roughly 80% fell in the Caucasian-associated ancestry cluster.

The PCR had 60 Vbeta and 13 Jbeta primers. TCRdb keeps only in-frame clones here, not all; method: immunoSEQ multiplex PCR. The repertoire holds 100,000 to 140,000 clones, with 82% as singletons. Study conclusions and caveats: The majority of CMV-associated TCR beta chains were reported as apparently HLA-restricted in a later analysis. In terms of immune exposure information, only CMV serostatus was available. It was reported in a later analysis that an Asian-associated ancestry cluster showed fewer N-insertions than the approximately 670-donor mean.

Input material: PBMCs. The source is a man aged 25 to 40 in good health and CMV-seropositive.

The CDR3 region is CASSIGDTQYF. CDR3 coding DNA: TGTGCCAGCAGCATCGGAGATACGCAGTATTTT. This sequence joins TRBV14 and TRBJ2-3; D is unclear. This CDR3 has 11 residues. Trimming took off 5 bases at V and 5 bases at J, with 5 bases between the two ends. From germline, CDR1 is SGHDN and CDR2 FVKESK.